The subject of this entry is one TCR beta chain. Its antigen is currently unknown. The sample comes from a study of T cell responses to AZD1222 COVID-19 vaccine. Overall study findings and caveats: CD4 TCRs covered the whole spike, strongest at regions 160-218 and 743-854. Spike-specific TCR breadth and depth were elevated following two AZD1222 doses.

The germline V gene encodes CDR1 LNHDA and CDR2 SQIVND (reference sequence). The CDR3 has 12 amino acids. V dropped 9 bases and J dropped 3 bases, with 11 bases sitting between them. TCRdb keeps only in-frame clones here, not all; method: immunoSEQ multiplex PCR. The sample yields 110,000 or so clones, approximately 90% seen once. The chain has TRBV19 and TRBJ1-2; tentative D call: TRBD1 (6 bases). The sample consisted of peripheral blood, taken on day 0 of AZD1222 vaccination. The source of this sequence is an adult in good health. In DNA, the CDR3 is TGTGCCAGCAAGGGGGTCTACTATGGCTACACCTTC. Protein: CASKGVYYGYTF. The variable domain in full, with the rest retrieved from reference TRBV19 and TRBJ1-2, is DGGITQSPKYLFRKEGQNVTLSCEQNLNHDAMYWYRQDPGQGLRLIYYSQIVNDFQKGDIAEGYSVSREKKESFPLTVTSAQKNPTAFYLCASKGVYYGYTFGSGTRLTVV.